These 20 T cell receptor beta chains came from one sample sequenced in a study of cytomegalovirus exposure and HLA in healthy donors. PCR used 60 Vbeta primers and 13 Jbeta primers. Method: immunoSEQ multiplex PCR; TCRdb's copy keeps in-frame clones and lacks some. The repertoire has about 140,000 clones, around 80% of them found once; the top ten carry 6.5%. The sequencing input was PBMCs. These receptors were collected from a man between 40 and 49 years old in good health and CMV-seropositive.

A note on this clone: Other DNA sequences of this sample code for an identical CDR3. The chain has TRBV4-2 and TRBJ1-1; D not resolved. Trimming stripped 0 bases from V and 2 bases from J, with 4 bases between. This CDR3 has 13 amino acids. CDR1 LGHNA and CDR2 YNFKEQ come from the germline V gene. The DNA of the CDR3 is TGTGCCAGCAGCCAAGATCGTAACACTGAAGCTTTCTTT. Translation: CASSQDRNTEAFF.

V and J are TRBV5-1 and TRBJ2-7, with a possible D match to TRBD2 (5 bases). Trimming removed 0 bases at V and 0 bases at J, with 7 bases between. Germline CDR1 is SGHRS and CDR2 is YFSETQ. This CDR3 has 14 residues. Here the CDR3 reads CASSLEDFSYEQYF. CDR3 DNA sequence: TGCGCCAGCAGCTTGGAGGACTTCTCCTACGAGCAGTACTTC.

This sequence joins TRBV5-1 and TRBJ1-1; D possibly corresponds to TRBD1 (6 bases). Germline values: CDR1 SGHRS, CDR2 YFSETQ. Trimming left V 3 bases short and J 6 bases short, with 18 bases between. This CDR3 region has 15 residues. CDR3 sequence (DNA): TGCGCCAGCAGCTACATCGACAGGCTAAACGCTGAAGCTTTCTTT. Residues: CASSYIDRLNAEAFF.

The gene calls are TRBV14 and TRBJ1-2; 10 nucleotides agree with TRBD1. With V trimmed by 5 bases and J by 8 bases, 5 bases remained unmatched. Germline CDR1 is SGHDN and CDR2 is FVKESK. This CDR3 contains 13 residues. The DNA for the CDR3 is TGTGCCAGCAGCTGGGACAGGGGATCCGGCTACACCTTC. Protein sequence: CASSWDRGSGYTF.

V is TRBV15 and J is TRBJ2-3; D possibly corresponds to TRBD1 (5 bases). V was trimmed by 0 bases and J by 0 bases, leaving 10 bases between them. The CDR3 totals 16 residues. Germline CDR1 LNHNV, CDR2 YYDKDF (reference sequence). The CDR3 sequence is CATSRDPQASTDTQYF. The DNA of the CDR3 is TGTGCCACCAGCAGAGATCCACAGGCTAGCACAGATACGCAGTATTTT. The full variable domain, with the rest looked up from reference TRBV15 and TRBJ2-3, is DAMVIQNPRYQVTQFGKPVTLSCSQTLNHNVMYWYQQKSSQAPKLLFHYYDKDFNNEADTPDNFQSRRPNTSFCFLDIRSPGLGDTAMYLCATSRDPQASTDTQYFGPGTRLTVL.

This chain joins TRBV9 and TRBJ2-7; TRBD2 agrees at 9 bases. Looked up from germline, CDR1 is SGDLS and CDR2 is YYNGEE. V dropped 0 bases and J dropped 2; count of bases not matched to a gene: 3. The CDR3 spans 15 residues. CDR3 region: CASSVDLAGTYEQYF. DNA of the CDR3: TGTGCCAGCAGCGTAGATCTAGCGGGGACCTACGAGCAGTACTTC.

The chain is built from TRBV7-5 and TRBJ2-7; the D segment call TRBD1 is taken from the table without a DNA check. TRBV7-5 is described as a pseudogene. The CDR3 is 14 residues long. Written as DNA, the CDR3 is TGTGTCAGAAGCTTAGGCAGGGGGCCGGGGGAGCAGTACTTC. This codes for CVRSLGRGPGEQYF.

The chain couples TRBV27 to TRBJ2-7, with 9 bases that match TRBD1. CDR3 size: 12 residues. The V segment lost 3 bases and the J segment 10 bases; nucleotides outside the gene matches: 4. CDR1 and CDR2 from the germline V gene are MNHEY and SMNVEV (reference sequence). The CDR3 spells CASSFRDREQYF. Written as DNA, the CDR3 is TGTGCCAGCAGTTTTCGGGACAGGGAACAGTACTTC.

The chain employs TRBV7-3 and TRBJ2-1, with D possibly matching TRBD2 (5 bases). CDR3 length: 15 amino acids. Germline CDR1 reads SGHTA; CDR2 reads FQGTGA. The V end was cut by 5 bases, the J end by 6 bases, with 17 bases between. The CDR3: CASSDSGFPINEQFF. The CDR3 DNA is TGTGCCAGCAGCGATTCGGGATTCCCCATCAATGAGCAGTTCTTC.

The chain is built from TRBV28 and TRBJ1-5; D not certain. This CDR3 is 17 amino acids long. Trimming removed 2 bases at V and 1 base at J, with 15 bases between. CDR1 and CDR2 (germline): MDHEN, SYDVKM. CDR3 loop: CASSLVGSMRSNQPQHF. Here the CDR3 DNA reads TGTGCCAGCAGTTTAGTCGGGAGTATGAGGAGCAATCAGCCCCAGCATTTT.

The J gene is TRBJ1-1, the V gene TRBV28, with 9 bases that match TRBD1. V trimming: 3 bases; J trimming: 9 bases; junction bases outside the gene matches: 14. Germline V gene sequence: CDR1 MDHEN, CDR2 SYDVKM. The CDR3 extends over 16 amino acids. Here the CDR3 reads CASSLMGQGRGSQAFF. Written as DNA, the CDR3 is TGTGCCAGCAGTTTGATGGGACAGGGACGGGGGTCCCAAGCTTTCTTT.

This chain connects TRBV19 to TRBJ2-1; tentative D call: TRBD2 (5 bases). This CDR3 is 18 amino acids long. Trimming removed 3 bases at V and 7 bases at J, with 25 bases between. Germline V lookup: CDR1 LNHDA, CDR2 SQIVND (reference sequence). The CDR3 sequence: CASSILGEVGEGKNEQFF. DNA for the CDR3: TGTGCCAGTAGTATCCTTGGGGAAGTGGGCGAGGGTAAGAATGAGCAGTTCTTC. The full variable domain, with the rest looked up from reference TRBV19 and TRBJ2-1, is DGGITQSPKYLFRKEGQNVTLSCEQNLNHDAMYWYRQDPGQGLRLIYYSQIVNDFQKGDIAEGYSVSREKKESFPLTVTSAQKNPTAFYLCASSILGEVGEGKNEQFFGPGTRLTVL.

This chain connects TRBV7-9 to TRBJ1-1, with TRBD1 matching 9 bases. V lost 3 bases and J lost 3; bases outside the gene matches: 14. The germline V gene encodes CDR1 SEHNR and CDR2 FQNEAQ (reference sequence). The CDR3 runs to 18 residues. The CDR3 is CASSFPWGQGTGDTEAFF. The CDR3 DNA follows: TGTGCCAGCAGCTTCCCCTGGGGACAGGGCACAGGGGACACTGAAGCTTTCTTT.

This CDR3 is CASSLDLGHLYEQYF. CDR3 DNA sequence: TGTGCCAGCAGCTTAGATTTGGGACACCTTTACGAGCAGTACTTC. This chain joins TRBV7-6 and TRBJ2-7; possible D gene TRBD1, 6 bases. Looked up from germline, CDR1 is SGHVS and CDR2 is FNYEAQ. V gave up 1 base and J gave up 4 bases, with 14 bases separating them. The CDR3 has 15 amino acids.

The rearrangement joins TRBV6-5 to TRBJ1-1; TRBD1 might be the D (5 bases). This CDR3 region has 15 residues. The V gene's germline CDR1 is MNHEY and CDR2 SVGAGI. V dropped 4 bases and J dropped 6 bases, with 18 bases sitting between them. In nucleotides, the CDR3 is TGTGCCAGCAGTTTCTCGGACACAGCCGGGTCTGAAGCTTTCTTT. It translates to CASSFSDTAGSEAFF.

The V call is TRBV6-1, the J call TRBJ2-7; D call uncertain. Trimming stripped 1 base from V and 3 bases from J, with 10 bases between. This CDR3 spans 14 amino acids. The germline gives CDR1 MNHNS, CDR2 SASEGT. CDR3 nucleotide sequence: TGTGCCAGCAGTGAAGGCGGCGGATTCTACGAGCAGTACTTC. Translating it yields CASSEGGGFYEQYF.

This chain links TRBV7-2 with TRBJ1-1; 7 nucleotides match TRBD1. Germline CDR1 reads SGHTA; CDR2 reads FQGNSA. Trimming at V came to 4 bases and at J to 4 bases, leaving 3 bases not matched to a gene. CDR3 length equals 13 residues. CDR3 sequence (DNA): TGTGCCAGCAGCTCGACAGGGTCCACTGAAGCTTTCTTT. It encodes CASSSTGSTEAFF.

The chain couples TRBV30 to TRBJ2-3; TRBD2 matches 7 bases. The V gene's germline CDR1 is GTSNPN and CDR2 SVGIG (reference sequence). V shed 1 base, J shed 2 bases, and the junction held 6 bases outside the gene matches. The CDR3 spans 15 residues. As DNA, the CDR3 is TGTGCCTGGAGTGGGATGGGGGACTACACAGATACGCAGTATTTT. This encodes CAWSGMGDYTDTQYF.

The rearrangement joins TRBV19 to TRBJ1-5, with 7 bases lining up with TRBD1. The CDR3 runs to 16 residues. J lost 2 bases, V lost 4 bases, and 8 bases had no gene match. Per germline, CDR1 LNHDA and CDR2 SQIVND (reference sequence). CDR3: CASSTSRTGGNQPQHF. Here the CDR3 DNA reads TGTGCCAGTAGTACCTCCCGTACAGGGGGCAATCAGCCCCAGCATTTT.

The gene calls are TRBV11-2 and TRBJ1-1; possibly TRBD1 for D (5 bases). The V end was cut by 2 bases, the J end by 0 bases, with 19 bases between. Germline assignment: CDR1 SGHAT and CDR2 FQNNGV. The CDR3 length is 18 residues. The CDR3 loop reads CASSLRIGAASMNTEAFF. The CDR3 DNA reads as TGTGCCAGCAGCTTAAGAATAGGGGCAGCGAGTATGAACACTGAAGCTTTCTTT.